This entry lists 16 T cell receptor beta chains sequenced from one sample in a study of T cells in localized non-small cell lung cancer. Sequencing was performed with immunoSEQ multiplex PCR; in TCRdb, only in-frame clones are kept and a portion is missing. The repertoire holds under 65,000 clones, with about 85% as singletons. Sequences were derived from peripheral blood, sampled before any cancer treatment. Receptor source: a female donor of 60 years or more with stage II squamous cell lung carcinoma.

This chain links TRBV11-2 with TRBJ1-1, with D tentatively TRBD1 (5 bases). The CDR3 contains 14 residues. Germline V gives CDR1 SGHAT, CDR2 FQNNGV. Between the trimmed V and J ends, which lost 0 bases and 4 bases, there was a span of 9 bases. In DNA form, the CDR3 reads TGTGCCAGCAGCTTAGAAGGGGCCTCCACTGAAGCTTTCTTT. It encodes CASSLEGASTEAFF.

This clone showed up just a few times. The CDR3 region is CASSQDAPRGEKLFF. The CDR3 DNA follows: TGTGCCAGCAGCCAAGATGCCCCCAGGGGGGAAAAACTGTTTTTT. The chain uses TRBV14 and TRBJ1-4; 7 nucleotides agree with TRBD1. The V segment lost 0 bases and the J segment 8 bases; nucleotides outside the gene matches: 6. Per the germline V gene, CDR1 is SGHDN and CDR2 is FVKESK. The CDR3 length is 15 residues.

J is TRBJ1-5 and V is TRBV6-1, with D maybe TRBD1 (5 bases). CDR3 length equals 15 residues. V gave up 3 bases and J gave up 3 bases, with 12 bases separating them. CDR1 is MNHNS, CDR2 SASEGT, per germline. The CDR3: CASSEGGSYNQPQHF. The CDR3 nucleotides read TGTGCCAGCAGTGAGGGGGGATCCTACAATCAGCCCCAGCATTTT.

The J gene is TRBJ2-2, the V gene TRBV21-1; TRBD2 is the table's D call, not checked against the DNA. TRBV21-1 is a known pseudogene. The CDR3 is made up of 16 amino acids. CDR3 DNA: TGTGCCAGCAGCAAATGTGCGGGATGGGTCACCGGGGAGCTGTTTTTT. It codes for CASSKCAGWVTGELFF.

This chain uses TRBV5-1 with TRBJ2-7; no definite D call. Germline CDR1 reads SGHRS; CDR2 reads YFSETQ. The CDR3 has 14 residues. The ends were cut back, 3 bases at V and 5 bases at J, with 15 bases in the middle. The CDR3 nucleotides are TGCGCCAGCAGCTGGCAGGAGCCTAAGGACGAGCAGTACTTC. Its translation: CASSWQEPKDEQYF. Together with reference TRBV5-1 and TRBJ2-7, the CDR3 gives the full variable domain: KAGVTQTPRYLIKTRGQQVTLSCSPISGHRSVSWYQQTPGQGLQFLFEYFSETQRNKGNFPGRFSGRQFSNSRSEMNVSTLELGDSALYLCASSWQEPKDEQYFGPGTRLTVT.

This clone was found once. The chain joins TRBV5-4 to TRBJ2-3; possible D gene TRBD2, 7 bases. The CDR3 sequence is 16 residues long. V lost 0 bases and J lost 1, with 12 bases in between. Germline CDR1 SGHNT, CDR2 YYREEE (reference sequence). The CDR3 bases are TGTGCCAGCAGCTTGGTGGGGCGGGGGCGCACAGATACGCAGTATTTT. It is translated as CASSLVGRGRTDTQYF.

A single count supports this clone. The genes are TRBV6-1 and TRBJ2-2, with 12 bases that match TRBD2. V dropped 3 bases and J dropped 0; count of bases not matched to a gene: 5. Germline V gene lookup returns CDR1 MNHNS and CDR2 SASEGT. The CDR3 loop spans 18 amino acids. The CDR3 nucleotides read TGTGCCAGCAGTGACAAACTAGCGGGGGGCGCGAACACCGGGGAGCTGTTTTTT. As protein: CASSDKLAGGANTGELFF.

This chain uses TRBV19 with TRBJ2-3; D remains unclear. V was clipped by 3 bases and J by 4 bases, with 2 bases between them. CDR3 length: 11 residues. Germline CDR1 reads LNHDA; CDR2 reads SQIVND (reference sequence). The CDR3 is CASSMADTQYF. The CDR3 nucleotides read TGTGCCAGTAGTATGGCAGATACGCAGTATTTT. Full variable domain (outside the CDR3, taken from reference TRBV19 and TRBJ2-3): DGGITQSPKYLFRKEGQNVTLSCEQNLNHDAMYWYRQDPGQGLRLIYYSQIVNDFQKGDIAEGYSVSREKKESFPLTVTSAQKNPTAFYLCASSMADTQYFGPGTRLTVL.

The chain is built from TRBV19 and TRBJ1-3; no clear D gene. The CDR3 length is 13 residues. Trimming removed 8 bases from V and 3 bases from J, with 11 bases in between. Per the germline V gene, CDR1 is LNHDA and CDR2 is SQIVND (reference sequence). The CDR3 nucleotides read TGTGCCAGTCGTACGGGATTTGGAAACACCATATATTTT. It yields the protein CASRTGFGNTIYF.

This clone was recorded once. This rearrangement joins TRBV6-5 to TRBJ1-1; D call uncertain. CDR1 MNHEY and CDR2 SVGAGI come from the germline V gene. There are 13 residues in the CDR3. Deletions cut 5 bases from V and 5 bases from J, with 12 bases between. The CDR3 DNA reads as TGTGCCAGCAGTGTGTCCCAGCAGACTGAAGCTTTCTTT. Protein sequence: CASSVSQQTEAFF.

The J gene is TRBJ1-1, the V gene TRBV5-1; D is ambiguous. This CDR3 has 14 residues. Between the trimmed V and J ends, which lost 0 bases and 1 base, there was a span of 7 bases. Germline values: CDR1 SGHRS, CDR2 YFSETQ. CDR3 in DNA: TGCGCCAGCAGCTTGGGGTGGCGGAACACTGAAGCTTTCTTT. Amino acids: CASSLGWRNTEAFF.

The DNA for the CDR3 is TGTGCCAGCAGCTCCACAAGTCACTATGGCTACACCTTC. Protein: CASSSTSHYGYTF. The V gene is TRBV6-5, the J gene TRBJ1-2, with no clear D. V lost 6 bases and J 3 bases, leaving 11 bases between the germline ends. In germline, CDR1 is MNHEY, CDR2 SVGAGI. This CDR3 is 13 amino acids long.

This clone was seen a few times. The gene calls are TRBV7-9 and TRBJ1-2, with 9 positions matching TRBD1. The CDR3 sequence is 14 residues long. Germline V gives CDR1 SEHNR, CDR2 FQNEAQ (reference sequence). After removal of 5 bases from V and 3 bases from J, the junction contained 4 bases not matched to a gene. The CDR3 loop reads CASSRDRADYGYTF. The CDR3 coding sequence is TGTGCCAGCAGCCGGGACAGGGCCGACTATGGCTACACCTTC.

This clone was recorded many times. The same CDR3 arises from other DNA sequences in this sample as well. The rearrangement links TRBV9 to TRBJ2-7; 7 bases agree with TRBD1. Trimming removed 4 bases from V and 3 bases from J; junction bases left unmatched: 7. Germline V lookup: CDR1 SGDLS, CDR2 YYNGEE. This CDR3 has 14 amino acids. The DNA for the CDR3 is TGTGCCAGCAGCCCCCGGGACAGCTTCTACGAGCAGTACTTC. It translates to CASSPRDSFYEQYF.

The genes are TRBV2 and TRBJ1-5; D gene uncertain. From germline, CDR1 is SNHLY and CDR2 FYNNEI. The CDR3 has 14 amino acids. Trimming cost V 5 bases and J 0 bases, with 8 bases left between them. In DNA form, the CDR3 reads TGTGCCAGCAGTCGGGATTATAGCAATCAGCCCCAGCATTTT. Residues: CASSRDYSNQPQHF.

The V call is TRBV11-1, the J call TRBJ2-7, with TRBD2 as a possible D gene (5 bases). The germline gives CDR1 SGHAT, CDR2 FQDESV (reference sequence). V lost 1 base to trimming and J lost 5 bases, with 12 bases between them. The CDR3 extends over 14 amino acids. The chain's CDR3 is CASSLGAGIHEQYF. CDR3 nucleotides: TGTGCCAGCAGCTTAGGAGCCGGGATCCACGAGCAGTACTTC.